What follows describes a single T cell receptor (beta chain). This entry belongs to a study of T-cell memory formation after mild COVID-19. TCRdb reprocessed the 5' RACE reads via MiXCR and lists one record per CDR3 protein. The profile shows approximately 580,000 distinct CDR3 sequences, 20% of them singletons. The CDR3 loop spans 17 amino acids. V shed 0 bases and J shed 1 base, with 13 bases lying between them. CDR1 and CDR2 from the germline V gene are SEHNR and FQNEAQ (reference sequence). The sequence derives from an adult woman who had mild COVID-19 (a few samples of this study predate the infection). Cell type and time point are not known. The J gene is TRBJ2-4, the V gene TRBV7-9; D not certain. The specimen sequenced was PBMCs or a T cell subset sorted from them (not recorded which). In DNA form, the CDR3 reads TGTGCCAGCAGCTTAGCGGAAAGCTCAAGGGCCAAAAACATTCAGTACTTC. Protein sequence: CASSLAESSRAKNIQYF.